In its sample, the clone carrying this T cell receptor beta chain was seen once. As yet, its antigen is unknown. The V and J ends lost 6 bases and 6 bases respectively, with 9 bases between them. The CDR3 has 12 residues. This sample was taken from a study of Ad26.COV2.S vaccination and SARS-CoV-2 variants. Study results and caveats: Higher spike-specific TCR breadth was found in vaccine recipients than in placebo recipients.

Clones were read by immunoSEQ multiplex PCR, and TCRdb kept only the in-frame ones, dropping some. This sample has about 350,000 clones, with 90% to 95% found just once. The receptor comes from a human donor who had recovered from COVID-19. This chain joins TRBV12-3 or TRBV12-4 and TRBJ2-4, with D possibly matching TRBD1 (5 bases). The sequences come from peripheral blood, collected after recovery from COVID-19. The CDR3 sequence is CASSPDRNIQYF. CDR3 sequence (DNA): TGTGCCAGCAGCCCCGACAGAAACATTCAGTACTTC.